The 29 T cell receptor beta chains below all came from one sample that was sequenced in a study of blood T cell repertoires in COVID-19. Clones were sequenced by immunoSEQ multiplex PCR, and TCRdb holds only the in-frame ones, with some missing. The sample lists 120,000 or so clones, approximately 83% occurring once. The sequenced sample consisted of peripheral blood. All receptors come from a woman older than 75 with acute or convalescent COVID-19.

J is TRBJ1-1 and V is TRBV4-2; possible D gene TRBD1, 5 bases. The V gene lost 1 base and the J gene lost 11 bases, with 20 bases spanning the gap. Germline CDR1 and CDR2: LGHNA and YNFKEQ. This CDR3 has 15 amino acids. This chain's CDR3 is CASSQVGQGNMQAFF. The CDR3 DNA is TGTGCCAGCAGCCAAGTCGGCCAGGGAAACATGCAGGCTTTCTTT.

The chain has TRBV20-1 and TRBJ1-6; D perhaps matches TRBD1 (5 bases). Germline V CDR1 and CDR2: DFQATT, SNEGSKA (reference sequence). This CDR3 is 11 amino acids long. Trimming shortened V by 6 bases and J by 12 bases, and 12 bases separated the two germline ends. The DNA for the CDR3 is TGCAGTGCCTATCGGGGGGGACCCCTCCACTTT. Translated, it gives CSAYRGGPLHF.

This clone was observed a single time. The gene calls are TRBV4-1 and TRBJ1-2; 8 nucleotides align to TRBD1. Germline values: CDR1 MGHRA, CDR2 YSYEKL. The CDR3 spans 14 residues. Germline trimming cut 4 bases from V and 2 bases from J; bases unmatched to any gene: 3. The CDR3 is CASSPRDRNYGYTF. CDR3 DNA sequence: TGCGCCAGCAGCCCCCGGGACAGGAACTATGGCTACACCTTC.

In DNA form, the CDR3 reads TGCAGCGTTGGAGAGGGGGCTAATTCACCCCTCCACTTT. Protein sequence: CSVGEGANSPLHF. This sequence joins TRBV29-1 and TRBJ1-6; 7 bases agree with TRBD1. From germline, CDR1 is SQVTM and CDR2 ANQGSEA. The CDR3 loop spans 13 amino acids. Losses at the gene ends were 4 bases for V and 6 bases for J; bases not matched to a gene: 3.

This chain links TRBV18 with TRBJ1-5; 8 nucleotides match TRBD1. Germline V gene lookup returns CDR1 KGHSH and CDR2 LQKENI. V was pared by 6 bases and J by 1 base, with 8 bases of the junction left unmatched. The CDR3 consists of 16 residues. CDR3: CASSGTGTFSNQPQHF. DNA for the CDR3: TGTGCCAGCTCGGGGACAGGCACCTTCAGCAATCAGCCCCAGCATTTT. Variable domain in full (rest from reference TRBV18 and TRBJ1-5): NAGVMQNPRHLVRRRGQEARLRCSPMKGHSHVYWYRQLPEEGLKFMVYLQKENIIDESGMPKERFSAEFPKEGPSILRIQQVVRGDSAAYFCASSGTGTFSNQPQHFGDGTRLSIL.

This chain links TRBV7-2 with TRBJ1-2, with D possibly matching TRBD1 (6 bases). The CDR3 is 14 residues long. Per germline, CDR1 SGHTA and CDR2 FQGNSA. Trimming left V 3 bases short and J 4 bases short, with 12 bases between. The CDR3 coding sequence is TGTGCCAGCAGCTTCTTCCAGGGGATCTATGGCTACACCTTC. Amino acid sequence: CASSFFQGIYGYTF.

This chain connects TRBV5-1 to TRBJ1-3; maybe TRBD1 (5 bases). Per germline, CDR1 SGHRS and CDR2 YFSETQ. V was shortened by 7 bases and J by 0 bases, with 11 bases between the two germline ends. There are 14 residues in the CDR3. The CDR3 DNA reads TGCGCCAGCGCGCAGGGTTCCTCTGGAAACACCATATATTTT. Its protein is CASAQGSSGNTIYF.

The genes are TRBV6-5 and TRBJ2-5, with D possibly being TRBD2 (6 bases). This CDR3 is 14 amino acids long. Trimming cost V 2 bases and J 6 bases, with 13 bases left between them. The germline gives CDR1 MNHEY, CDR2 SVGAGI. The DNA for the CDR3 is TGTGCCAGCAGTTACAGAGCAGGGAGGCAGACCCAGTACTTC. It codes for CASSYRAGRQTQYF.

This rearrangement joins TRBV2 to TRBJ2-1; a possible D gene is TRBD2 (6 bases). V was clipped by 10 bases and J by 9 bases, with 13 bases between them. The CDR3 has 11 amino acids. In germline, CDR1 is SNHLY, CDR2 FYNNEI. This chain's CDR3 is CATKGGFEQFF. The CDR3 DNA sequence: TGTGCCACCAAGGGAGGATTTGAGCAGTTCTTC.

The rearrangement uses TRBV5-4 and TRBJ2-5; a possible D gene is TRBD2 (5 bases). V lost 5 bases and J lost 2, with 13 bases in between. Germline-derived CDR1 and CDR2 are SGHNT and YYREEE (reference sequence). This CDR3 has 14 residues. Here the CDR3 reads CASSSRRVQETQYF. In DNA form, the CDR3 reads TGTGCCAGCAGTTCGAGGCGGGTTCAAGAGACCCAGTACTTC.

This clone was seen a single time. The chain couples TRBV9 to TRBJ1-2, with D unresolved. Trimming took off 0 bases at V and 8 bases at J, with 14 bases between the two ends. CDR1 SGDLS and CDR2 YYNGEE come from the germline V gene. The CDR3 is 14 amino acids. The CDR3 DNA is TGTGCCAGCAGCGTAGCGGGAGCACCTAGGGGCTACACCTTC. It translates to CASSVAGAPRGYTF.

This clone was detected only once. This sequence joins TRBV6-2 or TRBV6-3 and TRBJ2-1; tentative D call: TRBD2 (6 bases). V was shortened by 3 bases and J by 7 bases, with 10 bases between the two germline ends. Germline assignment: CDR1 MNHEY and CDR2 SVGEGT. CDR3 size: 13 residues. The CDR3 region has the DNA TGTGCCAGCAGTTATGGGGGGAAGAATGAGCAGTTCTTC. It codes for CASSYGGKNEQFF.

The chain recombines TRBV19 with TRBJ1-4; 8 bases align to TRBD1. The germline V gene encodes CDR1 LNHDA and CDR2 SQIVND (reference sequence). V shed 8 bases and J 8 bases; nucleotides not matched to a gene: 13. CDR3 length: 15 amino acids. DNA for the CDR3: TGTGCCAGTCTCACGGTCACAGGGGGACCGGAAAAACTGTTTTTT. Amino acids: CASLTVTGGPEKLFF.

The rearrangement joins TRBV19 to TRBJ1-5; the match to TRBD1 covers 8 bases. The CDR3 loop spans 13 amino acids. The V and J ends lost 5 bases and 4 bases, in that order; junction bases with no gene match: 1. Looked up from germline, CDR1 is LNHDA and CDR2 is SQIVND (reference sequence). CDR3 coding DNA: TGTGCCAGTAGTCGGGACAGGAATCAGCCCCAGCATTTT. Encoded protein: CASSRDRNQPQHF.

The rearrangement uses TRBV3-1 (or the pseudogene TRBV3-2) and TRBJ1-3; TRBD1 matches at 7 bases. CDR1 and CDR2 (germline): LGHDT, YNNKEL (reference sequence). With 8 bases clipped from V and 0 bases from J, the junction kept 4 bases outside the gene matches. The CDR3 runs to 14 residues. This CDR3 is CASVDRASGNTIYF. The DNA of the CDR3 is TGTGCCAGCGTCGACAGGGCCTCTGGAAACACCATATATTTT.

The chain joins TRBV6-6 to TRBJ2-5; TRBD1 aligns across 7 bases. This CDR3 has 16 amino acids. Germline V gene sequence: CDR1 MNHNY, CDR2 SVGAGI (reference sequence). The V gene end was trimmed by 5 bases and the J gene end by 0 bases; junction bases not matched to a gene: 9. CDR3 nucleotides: TGTGCCAGCAGTACTGGGCTAGGGGGCTACCAAGAGACCCAGTACTTC. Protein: CASSTGLGGYQETQYF.

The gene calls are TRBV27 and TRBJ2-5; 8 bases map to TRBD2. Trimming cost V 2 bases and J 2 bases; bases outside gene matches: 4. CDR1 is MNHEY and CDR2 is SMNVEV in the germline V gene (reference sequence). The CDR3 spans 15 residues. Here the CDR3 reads CASSLIGRGQETQYF. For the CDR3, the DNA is TGTGCCAGCAGTTTAATCGGGAGGGGTCAAGAGACCCAGTACTTC.

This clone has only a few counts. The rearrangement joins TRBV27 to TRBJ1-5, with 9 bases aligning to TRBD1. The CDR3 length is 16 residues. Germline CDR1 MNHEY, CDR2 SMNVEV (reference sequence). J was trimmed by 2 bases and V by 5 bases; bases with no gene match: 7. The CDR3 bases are TGTGCCAGCAGTAGCCCGGGACAGGGTGGCAATCAGCCCCAGCATTTT. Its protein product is CASSSPGQGGNQPQHF.

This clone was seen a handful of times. In nucleotides, the CDR3 is TGTGCCAGCAGTTCCACCGGGACAGGGAACACTGAAGCTTTCTTT. Translating gives CASSSTGTGNTEAFF. V is TRBV6-6 and J is TRBJ1-1; 8 bases match TRBD1. This CDR3 contains 15 residues. The germline V gene encodes CDR1 MNHNY and CDR2 SVGAGI (reference sequence). V lost 4 bases, J lost 1 base, and 5 bases stayed unmatched.

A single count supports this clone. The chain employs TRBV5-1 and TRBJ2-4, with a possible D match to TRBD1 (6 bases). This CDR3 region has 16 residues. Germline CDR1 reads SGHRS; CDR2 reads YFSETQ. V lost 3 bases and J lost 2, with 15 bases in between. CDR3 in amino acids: CASSSDSTGTKNIQYF. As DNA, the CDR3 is TGCGCCAGCAGCTCCGACTCTACAGGGACCAAAAACATTCAGTACTTC.

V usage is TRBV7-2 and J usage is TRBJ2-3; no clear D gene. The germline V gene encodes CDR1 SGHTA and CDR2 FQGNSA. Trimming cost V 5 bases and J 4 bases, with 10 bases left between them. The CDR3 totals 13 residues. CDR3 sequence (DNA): TGTGCCAGCAGCCCTACAGTTTCAGATACGCAGTATTTT. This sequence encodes CASSPTVSDTQYF.

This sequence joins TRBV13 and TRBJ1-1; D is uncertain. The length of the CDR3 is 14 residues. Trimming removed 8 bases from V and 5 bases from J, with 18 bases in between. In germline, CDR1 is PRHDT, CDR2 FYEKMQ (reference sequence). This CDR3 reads CASLYGKHLTEAFF. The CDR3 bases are TGTGCCAGCTTATACGGTAAGCACCTTACTGAAGCTTTCTTT.

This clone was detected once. CDR3: CAITPTVNYGYTF. DNA for the CDR3: TGTGCCATCACTCCGACAGTAAACTATGGCTACACCTTC. This chain links TRBV10-3 with TRBJ1-2; weak D call: TRBD1 (5 bases). Trimming took 7 bases from V and 2 from J, leaving 11 bases between them. CDR1 ENHRY and CDR2 SYGVKD come from the germline V gene. The CDR3 extends over 13 amino acids.

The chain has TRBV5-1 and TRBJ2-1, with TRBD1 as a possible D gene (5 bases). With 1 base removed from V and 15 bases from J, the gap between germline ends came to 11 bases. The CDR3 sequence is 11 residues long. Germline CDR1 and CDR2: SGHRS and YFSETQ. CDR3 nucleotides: TGCGCCAGCAGCTTGACAGGCCCAGCGTTCTTC. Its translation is CASSLTGPAFF. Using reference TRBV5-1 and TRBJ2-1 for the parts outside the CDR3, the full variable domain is KAGVTQTPRYLIKTRGQQVTLSCSPISGHRSVSWYQQTPGQGLQFLFEYFSETQRNKGNFPGRFSGRQFSNSRSEMNVSTLELGDSALYLCASSLTGPAFFGPGTRLTVL.

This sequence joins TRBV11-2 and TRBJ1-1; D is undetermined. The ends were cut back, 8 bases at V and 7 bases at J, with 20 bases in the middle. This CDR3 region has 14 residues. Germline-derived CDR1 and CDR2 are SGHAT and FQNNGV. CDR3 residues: CASVVSGSRSEAFF. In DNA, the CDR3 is TGTGCCAGCGTTGTTTCGGGGTCGCGCAGTGAAGCTTTCTTT.

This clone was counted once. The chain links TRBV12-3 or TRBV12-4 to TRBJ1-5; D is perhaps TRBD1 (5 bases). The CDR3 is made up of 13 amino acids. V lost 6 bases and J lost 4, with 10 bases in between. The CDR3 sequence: CASSLDRNQPQHF. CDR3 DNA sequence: TGTGCCAGCAGCCTAGACAGAAATCAGCCCCAGCATTTT.

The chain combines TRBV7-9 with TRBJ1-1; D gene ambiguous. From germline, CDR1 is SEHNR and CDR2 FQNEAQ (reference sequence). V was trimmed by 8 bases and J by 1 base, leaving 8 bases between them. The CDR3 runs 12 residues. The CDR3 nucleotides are TGTGCCAGCTCCGACTGGAACACTGAAGCTTTCTTT. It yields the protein CASSDWNTEAFF.

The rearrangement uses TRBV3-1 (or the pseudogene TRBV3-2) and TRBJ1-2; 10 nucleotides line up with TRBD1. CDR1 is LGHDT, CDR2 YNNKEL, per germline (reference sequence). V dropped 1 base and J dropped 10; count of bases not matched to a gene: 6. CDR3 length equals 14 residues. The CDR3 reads CASSQGRTGGIYTF. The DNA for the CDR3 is TGTGCCAGCAGCCAAGGGAGGACAGGGGGGATCTACACCTTC.

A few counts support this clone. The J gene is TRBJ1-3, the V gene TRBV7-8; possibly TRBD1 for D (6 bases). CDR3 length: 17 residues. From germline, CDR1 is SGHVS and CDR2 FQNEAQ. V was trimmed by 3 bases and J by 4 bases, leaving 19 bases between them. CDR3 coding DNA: TGTGCCAGCAGCTTTCACAGGGTTTTTTCATCGGGAAACACCATATATTTT. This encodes CASSFHRVFSSGNTIYF.